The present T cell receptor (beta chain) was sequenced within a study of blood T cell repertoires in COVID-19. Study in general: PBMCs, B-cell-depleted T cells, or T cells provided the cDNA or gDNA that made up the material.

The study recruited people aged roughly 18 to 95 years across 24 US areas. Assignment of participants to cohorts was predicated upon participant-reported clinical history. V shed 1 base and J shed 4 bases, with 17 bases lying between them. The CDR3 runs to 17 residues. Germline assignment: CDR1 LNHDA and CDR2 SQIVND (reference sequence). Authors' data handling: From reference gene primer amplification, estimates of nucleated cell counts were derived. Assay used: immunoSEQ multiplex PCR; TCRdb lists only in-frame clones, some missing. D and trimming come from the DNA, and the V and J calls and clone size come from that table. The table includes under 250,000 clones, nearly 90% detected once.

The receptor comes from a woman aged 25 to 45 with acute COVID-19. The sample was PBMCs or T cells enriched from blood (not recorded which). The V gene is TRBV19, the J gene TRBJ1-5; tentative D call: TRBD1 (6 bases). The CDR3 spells CASSIALRGLTNQPQHF. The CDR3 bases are TGTGCCAGTAGTATAGCGCTCAGGGGCCTTACTAATCAGCCCCAGCATTTT.